The 28 T cell receptor beta chains given below trace back to one sample, sequenced in a study of T cell responses to AZD1222 COVID-19 vaccine. Sequencing used immunoSEQ multiplex PCR; TCRdb keeps in-frame clones, though not all of them. This table holds roughly 150,000 clones, approximately 90% found once. The sample consisted of peripheral blood, taken on day 0 of AZD1222 vaccination. These receptors all stem from an adult in good health.

The chain has TRBV3-1 (or the pseudogene TRBV3-2) and TRBJ2-7; D gene uncertain. From germline, CDR1 is LGHDT and CDR2 YNNKEL (reference sequence). This CDR3 spans 11 amino acids. The V end lost 4 bases, the J end lost 5 bases, and 6 bases lay between the germline ends. The CDR3 DNA reads as TGTGCCAGCAGCCCCCTTGACGAGCAGTACTTC. The encoded protein is CASSPLDEQYF.

The chain combines TRBV6-1 with TRBJ2-7; possible D gene TRBD2, 6 bases. Germline assignment: CDR1 MNHNS and CDR2 SASEGT. The CDR3 is made up of 15 amino acids. V was shortened by 1 base and J by 4 bases, with 14 bases between the two germline ends. The DNA of the CDR3 is TGTGCCAGCAGTGAAGAGGACTACCTAAGATACGAGCAGTACTTC. It is translated as CASSEEDYLRYEQYF.

J is TRBJ2-7 and V is TRBV15; TRBD1 or TRBD2 may be the D gene (6 bases each). CDR3 length: 13 amino acids. The germline V and J ends were trimmed by 0 bases and 6 bases, with 9 bases remaining between them. Germline assignment: CDR1 LNHNV and CDR2 YYDKDF (reference sequence). For the CDR3, the DNA is TGTGCCACCAGCAGAGAAGGGGGGTTCGAGCAGTACTTC. Its translation: CATSREGGFEQYF.

The V and J genes are TRBV9 and TRBJ2-1; TRBD2 matches 9 bases. This CDR3 contains 17 residues. Germline V gene data show CDR1 as SGDLS and CDR2 as YYNGEE. V trimming: 0 bases; J trimming: 6 bases; junction bases outside the gene matches: 10. The CDR3 loop is CASSVDPAGGVGNEQFF. For the CDR3, the DNA is TGTGCCAGCAGCGTAGACCCAGCGGGAGGAGTAGGCAATGAGCAGTTCTTC.

The CDR3 is CASTSFDPGQTYSNQPQHF. The CDR3 region has the DNA TGTGCCAGCACGTCCTTTGACCCGGGACAGACTTATAGCAATCAGCCCCAGCATTTT. V usage is TRBV28 and J usage is TRBJ1-5; 7 bases are a match to TRBD1. V shed 7 bases and J 0 bases; nucleotides not matched to a gene: 18. The CDR3 consists of 19 residues. Germline assignment: CDR1 MDHEN and CDR2 SYDVKM.

The chain uses TRBV4-1 and TRBJ1-6, with D unclear. The germline gives CDR1 MGHRA, CDR2 YSYEKL. The V gene lost 3 bases and the J gene lost 7 bases, with 4 bases spanning the gap. This CDR3 region has 12 residues. CDR3 coding DNA: TGCGCCAGCAGCCAGCCCAATTCACCCCTCCACTTT. This codes for CASSQPNSPLHF.

In DNA, the CDR3 is TGTGCCAGCAGTCCTGGGGCGGTTCGGGCTGAAGCTTTCTTT. This codes for CASSPGAVRAEAFF. The gene calls are TRBV6-5 and TRBJ1-1, with D possibly TRBD1 on 5 matching bases. V was trimmed by 5 bases and J by 6 bases, leaving 16 bases between them. The CDR3 length is 14 residues. The germline V gene encodes CDR1 MNHEY and CDR2 SVGAGI.

This clone was picked up one time. This chain joins TRBV7-9 and TRBJ2-1; the D gene is possibly TRBD2 (6 bases). The germline V gene encodes CDR1 SEHNR and CDR2 FQNEAQ (reference sequence). V was shortened by 4 bases and J by 0 bases, with 13 bases between the two germline ends. The CDR3 has 16 amino acids. The CDR3 region is CASSSRSSDSYNEQFF. As DNA, the CDR3 is TGTGCCAGCAGCTCCCGGTCTAGCGACTCCTACAATGAGCAGTTCTTC.

The chain links TRBV4-1 to TRBJ1-1; weak D call: TRBD1 (5 bases). This CDR3 comprises 15 residues. V was trimmed by 4 bases and J by 3 bases, leaving 15 bases between them. Germline assignment: CDR1 MGHRA and CDR2 YSYEKL. The CDR3: CASSLGRGGDTEAFF. CDR3 sequence (DNA): TGCGCCAGCAGCCTCGGTAGGGGCGGGGACACTGAAGCTTTCTTT.

This chain connects TRBV27 to TRBJ2-7; the D gene is possibly TRBD1 (5 bases). This CDR3 contains 14 residues. CDR1 is MNHEY and CDR2 is SMNVEV in the germline V gene (reference sequence). V dropped 3 bases and J dropped 4 bases, with 13 bases sitting between them. The CDR3 reads CASSFRGQGYEQYF. DNA of the CDR3: TGTGCCAGCAGTTTTAGGGGCCAGGGTTACGAGCAGTACTTC.

This clone appeared a single time. This chain connects TRBV28 to TRBJ2-5, with 7 bases matching TRBD2. Germline CDR1 reads MDHEN; CDR2 reads SYDVKM. Trimming took 3 bases from V and 1 from J; bases not matched to a gene: 5. The CDR3 totals 15 residues. CDR3 in DNA: TGTGCCAGCAGTTTTGGGGGGAGGGTCCAAGAGACCCAGTACTTC. As protein: CASSFGGRVQETQYF.

The table lists this clone with a count of one. The chain joins TRBV7-2 to TRBJ1-2, with D unresolved. V was clipped by 1 base and J by 7 bases, with 7 bases between them. The CDR3 runs to 12 residues. The germline CDR1 and CDR2 sequences are SGHTA and FQGNSA. This CDR3 reads CASSLGMGGYTF. The CDR3, as DNA: TGTGCCAGCAGCTTAGGGATGGGTGGCTACACCTTC.

The V gene is TRBV5-6, the J gene TRBJ1-1, with 7 nucleotides matching TRBD1. The germline CDR1 and CDR2 sequences are SGHDT and YYEEEE. This CDR3 is built from 13 residues. V shed 5 bases and J 6 bases; nucleotides not matched to a gene: 7. CDR3 loop: CASSHDRVPEAFF. The DNA for the CDR3 is TGTGCCAGCAGTCACGACAGGGTCCCTGAAGCTTTCTTT.

The gene calls are TRBV28 and TRBJ1-2, with D possibly being TRBD1 (5 bases). The CDR3 runs 14 residues. Per the germline V gene, CDR1 is MDHEN and CDR2 is SYDVKM. The V gene lost 6 bases and the J gene lost 3 bases, with 14 bases spanning the gap. Written as DNA, the CDR3 is TGTGCCAGCAGACCGATCAGGGACTACTATGGCTACACCTTC. It encodes CASRPIRDYYGYTF.

The rearrangement uses TRBV18 and TRBJ1-2; D is possibly TRBD1 (6 bases). This CDR3 has 14 amino acids. The germline V gene encodes CDR1 KGHSH and CDR2 LQKENI. V gave up 3 bases and J gave up 4 bases, with 12 bases separating them. The CDR3 coding sequence is TGTGCCAGCTCACCCAACGGGGGCGCCTATGGCTACACCTTC. This codes for CASSPNGGAYGYTF.

The chain joins TRBV28 to TRBJ2-1, with unresolved D. The CDR3 sequence is 11 residues long. Per germline, CDR1 MDHEN and CDR2 SYDVKM. The V and J ends lost 3 bases and 3 bases respectively, with 0 bases between them. CDR3: CASSFYNEQFF. The CDR3 bases are TGTGCCAGCAGTTTCTACAATGAGCAGTTCTTC.

V and J are TRBV7-7 and TRBJ2-7; 7 nucleotides agree with TRBD2. There are 15 residues in the CDR3. The V gene's germline CDR1 is SSHAT and CDR2 FNYEAQ (reference sequence). V shed 5 bases and J 5 bases; nucleotides not matched to a gene: 12. The CDR3 DNA is TGTGCCAGCAGCCCCGAGGGCGGGAGCTCGGACGAGCAGTACTTC. Amino acids: CASSPEGGSSDEQYF.

As concerns this clone: At one boundary the junction diverges from the germline segment, which might be a read error. The chain uses TRBV7-7 and TRBJ2-2; D ambiguous. The CDR3 spans 16 residues. From germline, CDR1 is SSHAT and CDR2 FNYEAQ (reference sequence). The CDR3 coding sequence is TGTGCTAGCAGCTTAGGCGGCGGAACGAACACCGGGGAGCTGTTTTTT. It specifies CASSLGGGTNTGELFF.

This chain uses TRBV27 with TRBJ1-1; D perhaps matches TRBD1 (6 bases). From germline, CDR1 is MNHEY and CDR2 SMNVEV (reference sequence). V was cut by 6 bases and J by 4 bases, with 21 bases left in between. The CDR3 extends over 16 amino acids. CDR3 sequence: CASRIQEPTGFTEAFF. Written as DNA, the CDR3 is TGTGCCAGCAGAATCCAAGAACCGACAGGATTCACTGAAGCTTTCTTT.

The chain has TRBV28 and TRBJ1-2; 7 positions match TRBD1. Looked up from germline, CDR1 is MDHEN and CDR2 is SYDVKM. Losses at the gene ends were 5 bases for V and 1 base for J; bases not matched to a gene: 10. The CDR3 consists of 16 residues. The CDR3 coding sequence is TGTGCCAGCAGTGATTCCCACAGGGGAGATAACTATGGCTACACCTTC. Residues: CASSDSHRGDNYGYTF.

The rearrangement joins TRBV4-3 to TRBJ2-5, with TRBD2 matching 9 bases. The CDR3 consists of 16 residues. Germline V gives CDR1 LGHNA, CDR2 YSLEER. V shed 1 base, J shed 2 bases, and the junction held 5 bases outside the gene matches. CDR3 sequence: CASSQAPTSGQETQYF. CDR3 sequence (DNA): TGCGCCAGCAGCCAAGCGCCGACTAGCGGACAAGAGACCCAGTACTTC.

The chain uses TRBV6-5 and TRBJ2-1, with 10 bases aligning to TRBD2. The CDR3 loop spans 15 amino acids. Germline assignment: CDR1 MNHEY and CDR2 SVGAGI. J lost 10 bases, V lost 0 bases, and 6 bases had no gene match. The CDR3 DNA sequence: TGTGCCAGCAGTTACTCGATAGCGGGAGGTCCCGAGCAGTTCTTC. Translated: CASSYSIAGGPEQFF.

V usage is TRBV18 and J usage is TRBJ1-5; D ambiguous. Germline CDR1 KGHSH, CDR2 LQKENI. Trimming shortened V by 2 bases and J by 9 bases, and 20 bases separated the two germline ends. This CDR3 spans 16 amino acids. The CDR3 bases are TGTGCCAGCTCACCATACCCCCCGGATATCATGTCGCCCCAGCATTTT. Protein sequence: CASSPYPPDIMSPQHF.

The chain has TRBV28 and TRBJ2-2; D not resolved. Deletions cut 6 bases from V and 4 bases from J, with 6 bases between. Germline V CDR1 and CDR2: MDHEN, SYDVKM. This CDR3 is built from 12 residues. CDR3 DNA: TGTGCCAGCAGCCGTTCCACCGGGGAGCTGTTTTTT. Residues: CASSRSTGELFF.

This clone was seen just once. The V call is TRBV28, the J call TRBJ1-3; D unclear. CDR1 and CDR2 (germline): MDHEN, SYDVKM. The CDR3 runs 14 residues. Trimming stripped 4 bases from V and 0 bases from J, with 7 bases between. CDR3 residues: CASSSPNSGNTIYF. CDR3 sequence (DNA): TGTGCCAGCAGTTCGCCGAACTCTGGAAACACCATATATTTT.

V and J are TRBV4-1 and TRBJ2-7, with D perhaps matching TRBD1 (6 bases). Germline V gene lookup returns CDR1 MGHRA and CDR2 YSYEKL. V gave up 0 bases and J gave up 0 bases, with 9 bases separating them. This CDR3 region has 15 residues. For the CDR3, the DNA is TGCGCCAGCAGCCAAGACGAAGGGGGCTCCTACGAGCAGTACTTC. Protein product: CASSQDEGGSYEQYF.

This rearrangement joins TRBV10-3 to TRBJ2-7; the D gene is possibly TRBD2 (5 bases). The germline gives CDR1 ENHRY, CDR2 SYGVKD. The CDR3 length is 14 residues. V lost 2 bases to trimming and J lost 3 bases, with 11 bases between them. The DNA for the CDR3 is TGTGCCATCAGTGAGATCGAGCGGAGCTACGAGCAGTACTTC. Translated, it gives CAISEIERSYEQYF.

This chain connects TRBV4-3 to TRBJ2-7; tentatively, D is TRBD1 or TRBD2 (5 bases each). Germline V gene lookup returns CDR1 LGHNA and CDR2 YSLEER. CDR3 length: 12 amino acids. The ends were cut back, 5 bases at V and 7 bases at J, with 12 bases in the middle. DNA for the CDR3: TGCGCCAGCAGCTACAGGACTGGGGAGCAGTACTTC. It is translated as CASSYRTGEQYF.